The clone carrying this TCR beta chain occurred many times. The data belong to a study of Graves' ophthalmopathy and Graves' hyperthyroidism. CDR3 regions of TCR beta were amplified from RNA transcripts. Amplification began with first-round RT-PCR using HTBI primers, then second-round multiplex PCR was performed. MiXCR was run by TCRdb on the multiplex PCR reads, yielding one entry per CDR3 protein. Of 350,000 to 450,000 distinct CDR3 sequences listed, 15% to 20% were seen once; the top ten hold around 1.5%. CDR3 length: 14 amino acids. The germline V gene encodes CDR1 SGHTA and CDR2 FQGNSA. V lost 5 bases to trimming and J lost 6 bases, with 17 bases between them.

The J gene is TRBJ2-7, the V gene TRBV7-2, with D perhaps TRBD1 or TRBD2 (5 bases each). Sequencing was performed on peripheral blood. This TCR came from a woman under 30 with Graves' ophthalmopathy. The CDR3 DNA sequence: TGTGCCAGCAGCCCCCTCGGGACGACGGGCGAGCAGTACTTC. Translation gives CASSPLGTTGEQYF.